This T cell receptor beta chain was sequenced for a study of vaccination effects on CD4 cells after COVID-19. Turning to the study itself: After the second dose, samples were taken at median day 72.

V was shortened by 1 base and J by 0 bases, with 19 bases between the two germline ends. CDR1 MGHRA and CDR2 YSYEKL come from the germline V gene. The CDR3 has 18 residues. This clone turned up a few times. The target antigen is unknown. Isolating CD4+ T cells followed less than 11 days of culture. The cohort was immunized with two doses of either the BNT162b2 or mRNA-1273 vaccine. IL-2 medium took the place of half the medium on both days 3 and 7. This table comes from immunoSEQ multiplex PCR, and its TCRdb copy is limited to in-frame clones, with some not included. The data contain approximately 9,800 clones, about 75% of them singletons.

This sequence was found in a human donor who received a COVID-19 vaccine. Sequences were derived from CD4+ T cells from PBMCs cultured without peptide, sampled after COVID-19 vaccination. The chain couples TRBV4-1 to TRBJ2-7; no definite D call. CDR3 sequence (DNA): TGCGCCAGCAGCCAAGCTCCCGGGTTTGCGGAGAGCTCCTACGAGCAGTACTTC. This gives the protein CASSQAPGFAESSYEQYF.